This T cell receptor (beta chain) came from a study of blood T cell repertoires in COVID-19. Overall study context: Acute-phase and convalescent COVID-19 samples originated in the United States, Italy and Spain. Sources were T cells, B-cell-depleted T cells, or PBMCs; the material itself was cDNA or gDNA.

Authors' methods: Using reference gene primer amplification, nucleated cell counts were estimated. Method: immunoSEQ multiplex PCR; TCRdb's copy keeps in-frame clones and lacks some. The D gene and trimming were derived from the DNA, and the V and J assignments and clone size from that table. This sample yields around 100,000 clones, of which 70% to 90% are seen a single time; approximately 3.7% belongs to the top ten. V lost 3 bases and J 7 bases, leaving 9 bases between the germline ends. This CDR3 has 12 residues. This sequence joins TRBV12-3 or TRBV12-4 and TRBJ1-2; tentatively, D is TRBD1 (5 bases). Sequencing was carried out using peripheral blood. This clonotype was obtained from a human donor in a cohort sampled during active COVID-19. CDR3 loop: CASSFGGGGYTF. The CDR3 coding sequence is TGTGCCAGCAGTTTCGGGGGAGGTGGCTACACCTTC.